One and the same sample provided the 21 T cell receptor beta chains below, sequenced in a study of radiotherapy plus CTLA-4 blockade in lung cancer. Profiled with immunoSEQ multiplex PCR; TCRdb holds only in-frame clones, not every one. The sample lists 30,000 to 35,000 clones; more than 80% were seen once. The sample consisted of peripheral blood, taken from a patient treated with radiotherapy plus ipilimumab. Source of these receptors: a human donor with non-small cell lung cancer that progressed on radiotherapy plus ipilimumab.

This clone was detected only a few times. This rearrangement joins TRBV2 to TRBJ2-6; perhaps TRBD1 as D (5 bases). V lost 7 bases, J lost 0 bases, and 10 bases lay in between. Germline-derived CDR1 and CDR2 are SNHLY and FYNNEI. The CDR3 contains 15 residues. The CDR3 region has the DNA TGTGCCAGCATGCGACAGCTCTCTGGGGCCAACGTCCTGACTTTC. Residues: CASMRQLSGANVLTF.

The genes are TRBV19 and TRBJ2-5; D gene unclear. Trimming took off 6 bases at V and 1 base at J, with 6 bases between the two ends. The germline gives CDR1 LNHDA, CDR2 SQIVND (reference sequence). CDR3 length: 12 amino acids. DNA for the CDR3: TGTGCCAGTAGCGGCGGCCAAGAGACCCAGTACTTC. It translates to CASSGGQETQYF.

The CDR3 loop is CASSPQSLPNTGELFF. DNA of the CDR3: TGTGCCAGCTCACCTCAGTCTTTACCTAACACCGGGGAGCTGTTTTTT. V and J are TRBV18 and TRBJ2-2, with D hard to call. The CDR3 runs 16 residues. Trimming left V 3 bases short and J 2 bases short, with 13 bases between. Germline V gives CDR1 KGHSH, CDR2 LQKENI.

J is TRBJ2-5 and V is TRBV6-5; 7 bases line up with TRBD2. The CDR3 runs to 15 residues. V lost 2 bases and J lost 3; bases outside the gene matches: 6. CDR1 MNHEY and CDR2 SVGAGI come from the germline V gene. The CDR3 region is CASSYVPSGKETQYF. In nucleotides, the CDR3 is TGTGCCAGCAGTTACGTTCCTAGCGGAAAAGAGACCCAGTACTTC.

This chain links TRBV13 with TRBJ2-1, with 14 bases aligning to TRBD2. The germline V gene has CDR1 PRHDT and CDR2 FYEKMQ (reference sequence). This CDR3 region has 17 residues. V was clipped by 1 base and J by 9 bases; unmatched bases: 8. DNA for the CDR3: TGTGCCAGCAGCTTAGTTGGGACTAGCGGGGGCCGGGGTGAGCAGTTCTTC. This gives the protein CASSLVGTSGGRGEQFF.

The chain's CDR3 is CATSRDRTGFGYTF. Here the CDR3 DNA reads TGTGCCACCAGCAGAGACCGGACAGGGTTTGGCTACACCTTC. V and J are TRBV15 and TRBJ1-2, with 8 bases fitting TRBD1. The V and J ends lost 0 bases and 7 bases, in that order; junction bases with no gene match: 4. The CDR3 sequence is 14 residues long. From germline, CDR1 is LNHNV and CDR2 YYDKDF (reference sequence).

CDR3 bases: TGCGCCAGCAGCCAAGATCGAGCGGTCTACACAGATACGCAGTATTTT. Protein sequence: CASSQDRAVYTDTQYF. This chain connects TRBV4-1 to TRBJ2-3, with TRBD2 as a possible D gene (5 bases). CDR1 is MGHRA, CDR2 YSYEKL, per germline. The CDR3 totals 16 residues. The ends were cut back, 0 bases at V and 2 bases at J, with 12 bases in the middle.

CDR3 protein: CASSNGERTDTQYF. The CDR3, as DNA: TGTGCCAGTAGTAACGGTGAACGCACAGATACGCAGTATTTT. V is TRBV19 and J is TRBJ2-3; D gene uncertain. This CDR3 spans 14 amino acids. Trimming left V 4 bases short and J 1 base short, with 9 bases between. Germline V gene lookup returns CDR1 LNHDA and CDR2 SQIVND (reference sequence).

V usage is TRBV7-2 and J usage is TRBJ1-1; 10 bases are shared with TRBD1. The CDR3 loop spans 13 amino acids. Germline-derived CDR1 and CDR2 are SGHTA and FQGNSA. V lost 3 bases, J lost 12 bases, and 7 bases stayed unmatched. The CDR3 region is CASSFGTGETPFF. CDR3 nucleotide sequence: TGTGCCAGCAGCTTTGGGACAGGGGAAACCCCTTTCTTT.

This chain links TRBV6-5 with TRBJ1-5; no firm D call. The V end lost 0 bases, the J end lost 6 bases, and 15 bases lay between the germline ends. Germline assignment: CDR1 MNHEY and CDR2 SVGAGI. The CDR3 length is 16 residues. The CDR3 loop is CASSYSYLESGQPQHF. In DNA form, the CDR3 reads TGTGCCAGCAGTTACTCTTATTTGGAAAGCGGTCAGCCCCAGCATTTT.

This clone came up once. The chain uses TRBV27 and TRBJ2-7; D is possibly TRBD1 (5 bases). Germline CDR1 MNHEY, CDR2 SMNVEV (reference sequence). The CDR3 extends over 14 amino acids. V was trimmed by 2 bases and J by 4 bases, leaving 12 bases between them. Here the CDR3 reads CASSLQAPGYEQYF. CDR3 coding DNA: TGTGCCAGCAGTTTACAGGCCCCAGGGTACGAGCAGTACTTC.

The chain uses TRBV19 and TRBJ2-1; 11 positions match TRBD2. Trimming took 3 bases from V and 2 from J; bases not matched to a gene: 0. This CDR3 region has 15 residues. Germline CDR1 is LNHDA and CDR2 is SQIVND (reference sequence). In nucleotides, the CDR3 is TGTGCCAGTAGTATTAGCGGGGGGGCCTACAATGAGCAGTTCTTC. Its protein product is CASSISGGAYNEQFF.

This clone was observed once. The rearrangement uses TRBV28 and TRBJ1-5, with TRBD1 matching over 10 bases. Losses at the gene ends were 7 bases for V and 0 bases for J; bases not matched to a gene: 6. Per germline, CDR1 MDHEN and CDR2 SYDVKM. This CDR3 region has 16 residues. The CDR3 reads CASKKTGGDSNQPQHF. CDR3 nucleotide sequence: TGTGCCAGCAAAAAGACAGGGGGCGATAGCAATCAGCCCCAGCATTTT.

The rearrangement links TRBV7-3 to TRBJ2-5; TRBD2 matches at 11 bases. The trim removed 5 bases at V and 7 bases at J, leaving 12 bases unmatched. CDR3 length: 16 residues. The germline gives CDR1 SGHTA, CDR2 FQGTGA. DNA of the CDR3: TGTGCCAGCAGCCTAGACGTTAGCGGGGGGGCGGGGACCCAGTACTTC. It translates to CASSLDVSGGAGTQYF. Drawing the rest from reference TRBV7-3 and TRBJ2-5, the complete variable domain is GAGVSQTPSNKVTEKGKYVELRCDPISGHTALYWYRQSLGQGPEFLIYFQGTGAADDSGLPNDRFFAVRPEGSVSTLKIQRTERGDSAVYLCASSLDVSGGAGTQYFGPGTRLLVL.

The rearrangement joins TRBV7-2 to TRBJ2-1; 16 bases map to TRBD2. The CDR3 is 17 amino acids. Trimming at V came to 4 bases and at J to 3 bases, leaving 3 bases not matched to a gene. Germline-derived CDR1 and CDR2 are SGHTA and FQGNSA. The CDR3 reads CASSSGLAGGVYNEQFF. The CDR3 DNA sequence: TGTGCCAGCAGCTCGGGACTAGCGGGGGGGGTCTACAATGAGCAGTTCTTC.

Written as DNA, the CDR3 is TGTGCCAGCAGTGAAGAGGGGCCCCCTGGAAAACTGTTTTTT. This sequence encodes CASSEEGPPGKLFF. The chain has TRBV6-1 and TRBJ1-4; possibly TRBD1 for D (5 bases). Germline CDR1 is MNHNS and CDR2 is SASEGT. This CDR3 spans 14 amino acids. V was cut by 1 base and J by 10 bases, with 13 bases left in between.

In its sample, this clone was seen a few times. The V call is TRBV25-1, the J call TRBJ1-2; tentatively, D is TRBD1 (6 bases). This CDR3 region has 16 residues. Between the trimmed V and J ends, which lost 4 bases and 0 bases, there was a span of 15 bases. CDR1 is MGHDK and CDR2 is SYGVNS in the germline V gene. The CDR3 reads CASSGSPGASNYGYTF. For the CDR3, the DNA is TGTGCCAGCAGTGGTTCCCCAGGGGCTTCTAACTATGGCTACACCTTC.

V usage is TRBV9 and J usage is TRBJ1-2, with 11 bases fitting TRBD1. Germline V gene lookup returns CDR1 SGDLS and CDR2 YYNGEE. Trimming cost V 3 bases and J 7 bases; bases outside gene matches: 8. The CDR3 runs 15 residues. This CDR3 is CASSATGQGAGGYTF. CDR3 in DNA: TGTGCCAGCAGCGCCACCGGACAGGGGGCGGGTGGCTACACCTTC.

This clone occurred a few times. This chain joins TRBV2 and TRBJ1-1; possibly TRBD1 for D (5 bases). From germline, CDR1 is SNHLY and CDR2 FYNNEI. Trimming removed 4 bases at V and 11 bases at J, with 17 bases between. The CDR3 consists of 13 residues. CDR3 residues: CASSATATIVAFF. DNA for the CDR3: TGTGCCAGCAGTGCGACAGCCACCATAGTCGCTTTCTTT.

The V and J genes are TRBV11-3 and TRBJ2-7; 9 bases match TRBD1. Germline loops: CDR1 SGHNT, CDR2 YENEEA. The ends lost 4 bases at V and 3 bases at J; junction bases unmatched: 4. The CDR3 has 14 residues. This CDR3 is CASSSGQGSYEQYF. The CDR3 DNA reads TGTGCCAGCAGCTCTGGACAGGGGAGCTACGAGCAGTACTTC.

Only one count was recorded for this clone. CDR3 coding DNA: TGTGCCAGCAGCCCCGGCGAGCGGGGGATCCAAGAGACCCAGTACTTC. Protein: CASSPGERGIQETQYF. The rearrangement joins TRBV9 to TRBJ2-5; 8 bases are a match to TRBD2. The germline gives CDR1 SGDLS, CDR2 YYNGEE. The CDR3 spans 16 residues. The J segment lost 1 base and the V segment lost 4 bases, leaving 9 bases of the junction unmatched.